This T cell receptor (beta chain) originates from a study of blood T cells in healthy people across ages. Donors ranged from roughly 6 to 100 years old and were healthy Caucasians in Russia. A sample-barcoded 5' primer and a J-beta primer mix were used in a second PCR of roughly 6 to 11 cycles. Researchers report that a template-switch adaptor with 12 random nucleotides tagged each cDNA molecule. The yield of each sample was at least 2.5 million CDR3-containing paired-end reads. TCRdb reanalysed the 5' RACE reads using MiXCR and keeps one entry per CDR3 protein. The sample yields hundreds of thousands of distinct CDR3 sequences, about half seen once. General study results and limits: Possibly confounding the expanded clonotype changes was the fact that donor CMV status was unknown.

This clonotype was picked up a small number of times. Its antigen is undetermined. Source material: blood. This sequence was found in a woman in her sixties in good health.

In nucleotides, the CDR3 is TGTGCCAGCAGCCCGGGACTAGCGGGAGGGCCGGAGACCCAGTACTTC. Translation: CASSPGLAGGPETQYF. This chain connects TRBV11-3 to TRBJ2-5; 16 positions match TRBD2. This CDR3 region has 16 residues. Germline assignment: CDR1 SGHNT and CDR2 YENEEA. V trimming: 5 bases; J trimming: 5 bases; junction bases outside the gene matches: 5. The variable domain in full, with the rest retrieved from reference TRBV11-3 and TRBJ2-5, is EAGVVQSPRYKIIEKKQPVAFWCNPISGHNTLYWYLQNLGQGPELLIRYENEEAVDDSQLPKDRFSAERLKGVDSTLKIQPAELGDSAVYLCASSPGLAGGPETQYFGPGTRLLVL.